The rows below give T cell receptor beta chains drawn from one sample of a study of cytomegalovirus exposure and HLA in healthy donors. Only in-frame clones appear in the TCRdb table, and some are missing; sequencing was by immunoSEQ multiplex PCR. The data show about 77,000 clones, more than 60% seen once. Input material: PBMCs. Source of these receptors: a man between 40 and 49 years old in good health and CMV-seronegative. The conserved cysteine and the conserved F or W are not part of the CDR3 here. A D gene is named only where the DNA matches it firmly. Expanded clones are given a class, and other clones once, few, many or no size at all.

ASSPQTSGMGEQY | TRBJ2-7 | NA | TRBD2 | TRBV5-1
ASSVEISPLH | TRBJ1-6 | once | NA | TRBV28
ASSDTGDEQF | TRBJ2-1 | NA | NA | TRBV5-1
ASSQQLYRGFNTDTQY | TRBJ2-3 | NA | TRBD1 | TRBV27
ASSLFPSTNEKLF | TRBJ1-4 | NA | NA | TRBV27
ASSTPGANTGELF | TRBJ2-2 | NA | NA | TRBV19
ASSDRQGMTDTQY | TRBJ2-3 | NA | TRBD1 | TRBV9
ATSRVGQGRETQY | TRBJ2-5 | NA | TRBD1 | TRBV15
ASSLLRTGIYEQY | TRBJ2-7 | NA | TRBD1 | TRBV7-9
ASSYKGQTYEQY | TRBJ2-7 | NA | NA | TRBV6-1
ASSGTASSGNTIY | TRBJ1-3 | NA | NA | TRBV6-5
ASSLGRSFGRAKNIQY | TRBJ2-4 | few | NA | TRBV4-1
ASSVNLAGVKKNEQF | TRBJ2-1 | once | TRBD2 | TRBV2
ASSPPTTYNEQF | TRBJ2-1 | NA | NA | TRBV19
ASNTGMMNIQY | TRBJ2-4 | NA | NA | TRBV19
ASSVSFEQY | TRBJ2-7 | NA | NA | TRBV7-8
ASSPVAGRSYNEQF | TRBJ2-1 | NA | TRBD2 | TRBV27
ASNKGENWNTEAF | TRBJ1-1 | few | NA | TRBV2
ASSQEGTGIGTEAF | TRBJ1-1 | medium-sized | TRBD1 | TRBV4-1
ASSLPRTGPTEAF | TRBJ1-1 | NA | TRBD1 | TRBV11-2
ASSQDPRTGDGKY | TRBJ2-5 | NA | TRBD1 | TRBV4-1
ASSLDGVSGYT | TRBJ1-2 | NA | NA | TRBV5-4
ASSVGQGAGETQY | TRBJ2-5 | NA | TRBD1 | TRBV27
ASSSVGTSNAETQY | TRBJ2-5 | once | TRBD2 | TRBV7-6
ASSLELGGEAF | TRBJ1-1 | once | NA | TRBV7-9
ASSVETRQYNEQF | TRBJ2-1 | once | NA | TRBV9
SVAGAPTQY | TRBJ2-3 | NA | NA | TRBV29-1
ASSLVGAGANTEAF | TRBJ1-1 | NA | NA | TRBV11-2
ATSREKRFGTGAYEQY | TRBJ2-7 | NA | TRBD1 | TRBV15
ASSSPDSGRAGYNEQF | TRBJ2-1 | NA | TRBD2 | TRBV5-1
ASSPSSGQGNNEQF | TRBJ2-1 | NA | TRBD1 | TRBV7-2
ASSSSGRVSYEQY | TRBJ2-7 | NA | TRBD2 | TRBV6-6
SQTSGRAQEQF | TRBJ2-1 | NA | TRBD2 | TRBV29-1
ASRQKKLF | TRBJ1-4 | few | NA | TRBV6-4
ASSSVMNTEAF | TRBJ1-1 | NA | NA | TRBV2
ASSPGDSSYNEQF | TRBJ2-1 | once | NA | TRBV18
ASSLGGGGSKYEQY | TRBJ2-7 | NA | NA | TRBV7-2
ASSMRDRVYYSNQPQH | TRBJ1-5 | NA | TRBD1 | TRBV19
ASSLGSGGNTGELF | TRBJ2-2 | few | TRBD2 | TRBV5-1
ASSFAMGGSSYNEQF | TRBJ2-1 | NA | TRBD2 | TRBV28
ASSQDTVGGLSYNQPQH | TRBJ1-5 | NA | NA | TRBV4-2
ASSLVPGQGYGYT | TRBJ1-2 | NA | NA | TRBV7-8
ASSPRQGSGANVLT | TRBJ2-6 | NA | TRBD1 | TRBV5-1
ASSVAQGSGRVYNEQF | TRBJ2-1 | few | TRBD2 | TRBV9
ASSPRKLAGVEEQY | TRBJ2-7 | few | TRBD2 | TRBV18